This T cell receptor beta chain came from a study of T cell responses to AZD1222 COVID-19 vaccine. Findings of the study overall: Dominant at 160-218 and 743-854, vaccine-associated CD4 TCRs also spanned spike. A reported finding is that nearly half of spike-specific TCRs target unmutated variant regions.

Clones were read by immunoSEQ multiplex PCR, and TCRdb kept only the in-frame ones, dropping some. The sample has approximately 150,000 clones; less than 90% are singletons. As regards this clone: Its cognate antigen is unknown.

CDR1 and CDR2 from the germline V gene are SGHNT and YYREEE (reference sequence). V was clipped by 4 bases and J by 1 base, with 11 bases between them. The CDR3 covers 14 residues. This chain links TRBV5-4 with TRBJ2-5; D ambiguous. The sequences come from peripheral blood, collected on day 0 of AZD1222 vaccination. The TCR sequence derives from an adult in good health. The CDR3 is CASSPAGRQETQYF. Written as DNA, the CDR3 is TGTGCCAGCAGCCCTGCTGGACGCCAAGAGACCCAGTACTTC.